This TCR beta chain derives from a study of long-term antiretroviral therapy in people with HIV (dated by TCRdb to about 2022). Broadly, across the study: The earliest samples were collected approximately a decade before the 2015 WHO recommendation for immediate ART, a period when ART was typically delayed until CD4 counts fell. A retrospective serial study tested whether changes in peripheral blood TRB repertoire composition and diversity were associated with ART initiation and durable HIV suppression. From a few dozen adults with confirmed HIV infection, the cohort provided 192 cryopreserved PBMC samples, gathered serially across a mean of about 6 years (range 1-12). Among the 30 or so participants with HIV, around ten were female. No cross-contamination during QIAcube processing was shown when test extractions of a monoclonal T-cell line were performed alongside about 30 polyclonal samples. Overall study outcomes, separate from this receptor: Narrower CDR3 length ranges were observed in HIV repertoires than in controls, and an antigen-experienced repertoire with only a slight naive shift after ART was suggested by the network structure. Inferences about post-ART repertoire changes are limited because no data were available on ART adherence, viral resistance or therapy changes. Starting ART was linked to a significant rise in TRB diversity, yet even with long-term ART the diversity remained significantly lower than in transplant donor controls. Expanded TRB clones identified before ART initiation dominated the repertoire at all time points, although this dominance fluctuated and declined in many PLHIV after ART. Because pre-ART samples had limited cell numbers, unsorted PBMC were profiled rather than sorted CD4+ and CD8+ T cells. The samples span the years 2004 to 2017, and the ART regimens used at that time may not be as effective as current regimens. Because PBMC availability was limited, only the TCR beta chain was sequenced, with no alpha chain pairing.

V trim: 1 base; J trim: 3 bases; unmatched bases: 4. The CDR3 has 15 amino acids, counting the end cysteine and phenylalanine. Only the CDR3 part of the read is kept: 45 bases, read in frame from the first base. The germline V gene provides CDR1 SGHTA and CDR2 FQGNSA. Concerning this clone: The clone's antigen remains unknown. Base-call qualities are not available, and no considerably larger clone is one nucleotide away.

The immunoSEQ hsTCRB v3.0 assay was used at survey level resolution for TRB variable region sequencing. The targeted TRB sequencing depth was about 40,000-55,000 T-cell genomes per sample. An Illumina MiSeq with a v3 150-cycle kit was used to sequence the pooled TRB libraries. On the authors' methods: Repertoire analysis was run in R within a reproducible Nextflow workflow that covered QC, data transformation and analysis. Custom analyses were implemented in LymphoSeq2, an R package for AIRR-Seq data exploration. A few samples yielding fewer than 5000 total TRB sequences were excluded, leaving more than 150 analyzed HIV repertoires. Among the approximately 190 HIV repertoires that were kept, approximately 61 were collected before ART initiation and roughly 130 were collected after ART initiation. Each repertoire was downsampled to 5000 TRB nucleotide sequences, and summary statistics were averaged across 100 downsampling iterations. TRB sequences were retained for analysis only if CDR3 regions of at least seven amino acids were present. Two measures captured diversity: a Shannon entropy-derived clonality score and the Gini coefficient. In the repertoire networks, any two of the top 5000 CDR3 amino acid sequences were linked whenever the two sequences differed by an edit distance of one. GLIPH2 predicted antigen specificity groups and MHC restriction for TRB CDR3 amino acid sequences. To flag known associations with CMV, EBV, HIV or tissue antigens, CDR3 amino acid sequences were compared against VDJdb and McPAS-TCR. Pre-ART, post-ART and control groups were compared with Wilcoxon signed-rank tests and Holm-Bonferroni correction. Here the immuneACCESS table is served through TCRdb, limited to in-frame sequences with V and J called. Missing clones are a known gap in these copies; in checked studies unresolved V genes cover under half, and the rest lacks a known reason. V and J calls and clone size follow that table, whereas D and trimming were derived from the DNA. For this sample the table gives around 15,000 clones, of which 90% to 95% were detected only once. The ten largest account for 10% to 15% of the sample.

Inclusion was restricted to participants for whom at least one PBMC sample before ART initiation and at least two post-ART samples were available. Every participant with HIV received treatment in the United States of America. Cryopreserved samples of about 0.9-11 million PBMC were thawed and washed before DNA extraction. At the time of the earliest PBMC sample, participants with HIV were aged between about 20 and 55 years. Per participant, PBMC samples came from 1-4 timepoints prior to ART initiation and 2-8 timepoints following ART initiation, for a median of 7 samples. Serial HIV viral load, CD4+ T-cell count, ART history and demographic data were obtained for every participant. A Qiagen kit on a QIAcube was used to extract genomic DNA from unsorted PBMC, with samples processed in batches of 12.

The sample consisted of unsorted PBMCs, taken 0.6 years after starting antiretroviral therapy. The chain uses TRBV7-2 and TRBJ2-3; 7 central nucleotides agree with TRBD2. The clonotype originates from a woman aged 40-49 years with HIV. The CDR3 here reads CASSLVSGGTDTQYF. In nucleotide form, the sequence is TGTGCCAGCAGCTTAGTTTCGGGGGGAACAGATACGCAGTATTTT.